The rows below give T cell receptor beta chains drawn from one sample of a study of chemoradiotherapy in HPV16-positive cancers. Clones were read by immunoSEQ multiplex PCR, and TCRdb kept only the in-frame ones, dropping some. The table shows about 180 clones, with roughly 82% occurring only once. The material was tumor tissue, obtained from a patient who underwent chemoradiotherapy. These receptors all stem from a human donor with HPV-associated anogenital cancer. Both conserved end residues are part of each CDR3. Each record gives: CDR3 length, V gene, D gene, clone size, J gene, CDR3 DNA, CDR3 protein. The D gene is left open where the match is weak. Clone sizes are given selectively: once, few, many, or a class where the clone is expanded.

length: 14; V: TRBV5-4; D: .; size: .; J: TRBJ1-2; DNA: TGTGCCAGCAGAGACACCAGGGGCGACTATGGCTACACCTTC; CDR3: CASRDTRGDYGYTF
length: 16; V: TRBV5-8; D: TRBD1; size: .; J: TRBJ2-7; DNA: TGTGCCAGCAGCTTAGGGGCCGGGACAGGGCCGGACGAGCAGTACTTC; CDR3: CASSLGAGTGPDEQYF
length: 14; V: TRBV4-2; D: TRBD2; size: .; J: TRBJ2-2; DNA: TGTGGCAGCAGCCCGGGACTAGACCACGGGGAGCTGTTTTTT; CDR3: CGSSPGLDHGELFF
length: 17; V: TRBV7-9; D: TRBD2; size: .; J: TRBJ2-3; DNA: TGTGCCAGCAGCGCCCGGACTAGCGGGAGGGGCACAGATACGCAGTATTTT; CDR3: CASSARTSGRGTDTQYF
length: 14; V: TRBV10-3; D: .; size: once; J: TRBJ2-1; DNA: TGTGCCATCAGCGACAGGGTTGGAGGGAATGAGCAGTTCTTC; CDR3: CAISDRVGGNEQFF
length: 11; V: TRBV11-2; D: .; size: .; J: TRBJ2-1; DNA: TGTGCCAGCAGCACATACAATGAGCAGTTCTTC; CDR3: CASSTYNEQFF
length: 14; V: TRBV5-1; D: .; size: .; J: TRBJ1-1; DNA: TGCGCCAGCAGCTCATGGGACGCGAACACTGAAGCTTTCTTT; CDR3: CASSSWDANTEAFF
length: 17; V: TRBV27; D: .; size: .; J: TRBJ2-6; DNA: TGTGCCAGCAGTTTTGACTGGCTACAAAGTCGGGCCAACGTCCTGACTTTC; CDR3: CASSFDWLQSRANVLTF
length: 14; V: TRBV5-6; D: .; size: .; J: TRBJ1-5; DNA: TGTGCCAGCAGCTCCGGTGATAGCAATCAGCCCCAGCATTTT; CDR3: CASSSGDSNQPQHF
length: 18; V: TRBV4-3; D: .; size: few; J: TRBJ2-2; DNA: TGCGCCAGCAGCCAAGAGGGGGACCGGGGTCTGTACACCGGGGAGCTGTTTTTT; CDR3: CASSQEGDRGLYTGELFF
length: 11; V: TRBV7-8; D: .; size: few; J: TRBJ2-5; DNA: TGTGCCAGCAGCTACCGGGAGACCCAGTACTTC; CDR3: CASSYRETQYF
length: 12; V: TRBV2; D: .; size: once; J: TRBJ2-1; DNA: TGTGCCAGCAGCGACCGGGACTCGGGGCAGTTCTTC; CDR3: CASSDRDSGQFF
length: 16; V: TRBV5-1; D: TRBD1; size: .; J: TRBJ1-4; DNA: TGCGCCAGCAGCTTGGAAGGGACAGGGGACGGGGAAGGGCTGTTTTTT; CDR3: CASSLEGTGDGEGLFF
length: 15; V: TRBV9; D: TRBD1; size: .; J: TRBJ2-3; DNA: TGTGCCAGCAGCCTGCAGGGGGCCTACACAGATACGCAGTATTTT; CDR3: CASSLQGAYTDTQYF
length: 12; V: TRBV30; D: .; size: few; J: TRBJ1-1; DNA: TGTGCCTGGTCCCTAATGAACACTGAAGCTTTCTTT; CDR3: CAWSLMNTEAFF
length: 15; V: TRBV30; D: .; size: .; J: TRBJ2-7; DNA: TGTGCCTGGAGTGCTACCGGGACGGCGGCCTACGAGCAGTACTTC; CDR3: CAWSATGTAAYEQYF
length: 16; V: TRBV21-1; D: .; size: few; J: TRBJ2-1; DNA: TGTGCCAGCAGAATGACGCTACACCATTCCGACAATGAGCAGTTCTTC; CDR3: CASRMTLHHSDNEQFF
length: 13; V: TRBV18; D: TRBD1; size: .; J: TRBJ1-5; DNA: TGTGCCAGCTCTACGGACAGGCGTCAGCCCCAGCATTTT; CDR3: CASSTDRRQPQHF
length: 17; V: TRBV6-1; D: TRBD1; size: .; J: TRBJ2-1; DNA: TGTGCCAGCAGTGAACTTTCCGGGACAGGGTCTAAAGATGAGCAGTTCTTC; CDR3: CASSELSGTGSKDEQFF
length: 14; V: TRBV30; D: .; size: .; J: TRBJ1-4; DNA: TGTGCCTCCTCAGGGAACCCAACTAATGAAAAACTGTTTTTT; CDR3: CASSGNPTNEKLFF
length: 14; V: TRBV5-1; D: .; size: .; J: TRBJ2-3; DNA: TGCGCCAGCGGCGTTGGGCGGCCAACAGATACGCAGTATTTT; CDR3: CASGVGRPTDTQYF
length: 14; V: TRBV18; D: TRBD1; size: .; J: TRBJ2-7; DNA: TGTGCCAGCTCAGCCGGACAGGACAACTACGAGCAGTACTTC; CDR3: CASSAGQDNYEQYF
length: 17; V: TRBV7-2; D: TRBD1; size: .; J: TRBJ2-1; DNA: TGTGCCAGCAGCTTAGTCAGGGGGACGGGATGGTACAATGAGCAGTTCTTC; CDR3: CASSLVRGTGWYNEQFF
length: 13; V: TRBV6-5; D: .; size: .; J: TRBJ1-5; DNA: TGTGCCAGCCAGTCCGGGATTTATCAGCCCCAGCATTTT; CDR3: CASQSGIYQPQHF
length: 13; V: TRBV6-5; D: .; size: .; J: TRBJ2-3; DNA: TGTGCCAGCAGTTTCGACAGGTCAGATACGCAGTATTTT; CDR3: CASSFDRSDTQYF
length: 13; V: TRBV5-8; D: .; size: few; J: TRBJ2-1; DNA: TGTGCCAGCAGCCCCGGGCTTCTCGATGAGCAGTTCTTC; CDR3: CASSPGLLDEQFF
length: 11; V: TRBV7-2; D: .; size: few; J: TRBJ1-1; DNA: TGTGCCAGCGGGGTGAACACTGAAGCTTTCTTT; CDR3: CASGVNTEAFF
length: 11; V: TRBV2; D: .; size: .; J: TRBJ2-1; DNA: TGTGCCAGCAGTTACAGGGAAGAGCAGTTCTTC; CDR3: CASSYREEQFF
length: 14; V: TRBV28; D: .; size: .; J: TRBJ1-5; DNA: TGTGCCAGCAGTTTCGCAGGATATACTCAGCCCCAGCATTTT; CDR3: CASSFAGYTQPQHF